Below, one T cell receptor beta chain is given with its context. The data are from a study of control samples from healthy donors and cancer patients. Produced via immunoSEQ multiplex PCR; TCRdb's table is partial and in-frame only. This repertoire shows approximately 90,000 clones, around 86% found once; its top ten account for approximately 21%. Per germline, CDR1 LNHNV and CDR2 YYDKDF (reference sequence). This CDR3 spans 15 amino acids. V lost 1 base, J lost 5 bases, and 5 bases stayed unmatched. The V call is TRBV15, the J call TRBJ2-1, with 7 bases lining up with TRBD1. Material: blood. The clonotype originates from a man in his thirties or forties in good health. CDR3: CATSRGTQGDNEQFF. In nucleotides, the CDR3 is TGTGCCACCAGCAGAGGGACCCAGGGGGACAATGAGCAGTTCTTC.